This TCR beta chain originates from a study of T cell repertoires in cytomegalovirus infection. The CDR3 is made up of 13 amino acids. Per the germline V gene, CDR1 is LGHNA and CDR2 is YSLEER. Trimming stripped 0 bases from V and 3 bases from J, with 5 bases between. Study-wide findings and caveats: In two of eight donors, the top clonotype was HLA-C-restricted CMV-specific.

Using its own MiXCR run on the reads, TCRdb lists one record per CDR3 protein. Of hundreds of thousands of distinct CDR3 sequences in the sample, around 30% were seen once. In the case of this clonotype: Its target is unknown.

The V gene is TRBV4-3, the J gene TRBJ1-2, with D hard to call. This clonotype was sampled from a human donor in good health (CMV status not recorded). Some clones in this sample may be carry-over from other donors' samples. The material sequenced was cultured PBMCs, taken from culture after CMV antigen stimulation. The DNA of the CDR3 is TGCGCCAGCAGCCAAGATCCATACTATGGCTACACCTTC. Translating it yields CASSQDPYYGYTF.